This is a list of T cell receptor beta chains from one sample in a study of shared clonotypes between healthy human individuals. Assay used: immunoSEQ multiplex PCR; TCRdb lists only in-frame clones, some missing. Here the sample spans about 2.1 million clones, roughly 95% being singletons. Source material: naive CD8+ T cells from PBMCs. Source of these receptors: a man aged 18 to 35 in good health. Some clones in this sample may be carry-over from other donors' samples. The CDR3 runs from the conserved cysteine through the conserved F or W. A D gene is named only where the DNA matches it firmly. Only some rows state a clone size, as once, few, many or a class for expanded clones.

clone_size d_call j_call v_call cdr3_aa cdr3_nt
. TRBD1 TRBJ1-5 TRBV27 CASSFYGQGHQPQHF TGTGCCAGCAGTTTTTACGGACAGGGCCATCAGCCCCAGCATTTT
. TRBD1 TRBJ2-1 TRBV15 CATSRPRTGVDEQFF TGTGCCACCAGCAGACCGAGGACAGGGGTGGATGAGCAGTTCTTC
. TRBD2 TRBJ2-7 TRBV27 CASSPRTSGRRQDEQYF TGTGCCAGCAGTCCCCGGACTAGCGGGAGGCGGCAGGACGAGCAGTACTTC
. TRBD1 TRBJ1-2 TRBV6-5 CASSSGTGETNTF TGTGCCAGCAGTTCTGGGACAGGGGAGACAAACACCTTC
. . TRBJ1-5 TRBV7-9 CASSPGPISNQPQHF TGTGCCAGCAGCCCCGGGCCGATTAGCAATCAGCCCCAGCATTTT
. . TRBJ2-3 TRBV25-1 CASRGVGAQYF TGTGCCAGCAGGGGGGTGGGGGCGCAGTATTTT
few . TRBJ1-2 TRBV2 CASSEGRGRNYGYTF TGTGCCAGCAGTGAGGGCAGGGGAAGGAACTATGGCTACACCTTC
once . TRBJ2-3 TRBV11-2 CASSLGGSGTDTQYF TGTGCCAGCAGCTTAGGGGGGTCGGGCACAGATACGCAGTATTTT
. TRBD1 TRBJ2-1 TRBV7-9 CASSFPGQGTNNEQFF TGTGCCAGCAGCTTCCCGGGACAGGGGACAAACAATGAGCAGTTCTTC
few . TRBJ2-7 TRBV4-1 CASSHDDSYEQYF TGCGCCAGCAGCCATGACGACAGCTACGAGCAGTACTTC
. TRBD2 TRBJ2-3 TRBV27 CASSGLAGGDFSTDTQYF TGTGCCAGCTCAGGACTAGCGGGAGGGGACTTTAGCACAGATACGCAGTATTTT
. TRBD1 TRBJ1-2 TRBV6-1 CASTYFYGQEDGYTF TGTGCCAGCACCTACTTTTACGGACAGGAGGACGGCTACACCTTC
. . TRBJ2-1 TRBV2 CASSNYGPNNEQFF TGTGCCAGCAGTAATTATGGTCCTAACAATGAGCAGTTCTTC
. . TRBJ2-2 TRBV7-8 CASSPRTTGNTGELFF TGTGCCAGCAGCCCCAGAACGACAGGGAACACCGGGGAGCTGTTTTTT
. TRBD2 TRBJ2-1 TRBV5-1 CASSKRLAGGDNEQFF TGCGCCAGCAGCAAAAGACTAGCGGGAGGGGACAATGAGCAGTTCTTC
. . TRBJ2-3 TRBV4-1 CASSPKAGSTDTQYF TGCGCCAGCAGCCCCAAAGCGGGCAGCACAGATACGCAGTATTTT
. TRBD1 TRBJ2-7 TRBV4-2 CASSQAGFEGAGEQYF TGTGCCAGCAGCCAAGCGGGGTTCGAGGGGGCGGGTGAGCAGTACTTC
. . TRBJ1-2 TRBV6-6 CASSYLGRLIYGYTF TGTGCCAGCAGTTACTTGGGCCGCCTAATCTATGGCTACACCTTC
. . TRBJ2-7 TRBV27 CASSLSVSYEQYF TGTGCCAGCAGTTTATCGGTCTCCTACGAGCAGTACTTC
. . TRBJ2-2 TRBV28 CASSFVETTGELFF TGTGCCAGCAGTTTTGTGGAAACCACCGGGGAGCTGTTTTTT
. TRBD2 TRBJ2-1 TRBV29-1 CSVDLTSGALTDEQFF TGCAGCGTTGATTTGACTAGCGGGGCACTAACGGATGAGCAGTTCTTC
. . TRBJ2-5 TRBV15 CATSRNRGPLETQYF TGTGCCACCAGCAGAAATAGGGGTCCCCTAGAGACCCAGTACTTC
. . TRBJ2-2 TRBV27 CASSFGWGNTGELFF TGTGCCAGCAGTTTTGGTTGGGGGAACACCGGGGAGCTGTTTTTT
. . TRBJ2-5 TRBV7-3 CASSPGSWGFQETQYF TGTGCCAGCAGCCCCGGGTCTTGGGGCTTCCAAGAGACCCAGTACTTC
. . TRBJ1-4 TRBV5-4 CASSLDRINEKLFF TGTGCCAGCAGCTTGGACAGGATTAATGAAAAACTGTTTTTT
. . TRBJ2-7 TRBV7-8 CASSLKLASYEQYF TGTGCCAGCAGCTTAAAACTAGCCTCCTACGAGCAGTACTTC
. . TRBJ1-5 TRBV5-1 CASSLAPGASNQPQHF TGCGCCAGCAGCTTGGCCCCGGGAGCTAGCAATCAGCCCCAGCATTTT
. . TRBJ2-7 TRBV27 CASSLRGAGEQYF TGTGCCAGCAGTTTACGGGGGGCGGGTGAGCAGTACTTC
. . TRBJ2-5 TRBV5-3 CARRGEGGETQYF TGTGCCAGAAGAGGAGAGGGGGGAGAGACCCAGTACTTC
. . TRBJ1-5 TRBV2 CASTEDRAEGQPQHF TGTGCCAGCACCGAGGACCGGGCGGAGGGTCAGCCCCAGCATTTT
. . TRBJ2-7 TRBV9 CASSVGYRGGGEYEQYF TGTGCCAGCAGCGTGGGATATCGGGGAGGAGGGGAATACGAGCAGTACTTC
. . TRBJ1-5 TRBV2 CASSEAPDREGDQPQHF TGTGCCAGCAGTGAAGCTCCGGACCGAGAGGGAGATCAGCCCCAGCATTTT
. . TRBJ2-2 TRBV7-9 CASSLAGGITGELFF TGTGCCAGCAGCTTAGCAGGGGGGATCACCGGGGAGCTGTTTTTT
. TRBD1 TRBJ1-6 TRBV13 CASSLRDRDSPLHF TGTGCCAGCAGCCTCCGGGACAGGGACTCACCCCTCCACTTT
. . TRBJ2-1 TRBV7-7 CASSPIPGPTYNEQFF TGTGCCAGCAGCCCGATACCGGGCCCGACCTACAATGAGCAGTTCTTC
. . TRBJ2-7 TRBV25-1 CASSEGRGHEQYF TGTGCCAGCAGTGAGGGCAGGGGCCACGAGCAGTACTTC
. TRBD1 TRBJ1-1 TRBV14 CASSPRTGAAWNTEAFF TGTGCCAGCAGCCCCCGGACAGGGGCCGCTTGGAACACTGAAGCTTTCTTT
. . TRBJ1-2 TRBV7-9 CASSSLGFDTF TGTGCCAGCAGCTCCCTTGGGTTCGACACCTTC
once . TRBJ2-7 TRBV28 CATGRPGAGEQYF TGTGCCACCGGTCGCCCGGGGGCTGGTGAGCAGTACTTC
. . TRBJ1-1 TRBV27 CASSLSIATEAFF TGTGCCAGCAGTTTATCGATTGCGACTGAAGCTTTCTTT
. TRBD1 TRBJ1-1 TRBV6-5 CASSYREGARTEAFF TGTGCCAGCAGTTACAGGGAGGGGGCGCGGACTGAAGCTTTCTTT
. TRBD1 TRBJ2-7 TRBV11-3 CASSPRTGPYEQYF TGTGCCAGCAGCCCCAGGACAGGGCCCTACGAGCAGTACTTC
. . TRBJ1-2 TRBV5-1 CASSPGGFVGGYGYTF TGCGCCAGCAGCCCCGGCGGGTTCGTCGGAGGGTATGGCTACACCTTC
. TRBD2 TRBJ2-7 TRBV7-9 CASRPGGGEQYF TGTGCCAGCAGGCCAGGCGGGGGCGAGCAGTACTTC
. . TRBJ2-7 TRBV28 CASSPRLGGYEQYF TGTGCCAGCAGTCCCCGGTTGGGGGGTTACGAGCAGTACTTC
. . TRBJ2-7 TRBV5-4 CASSFFTSYEQYF TGTGCCAGCAGCTTTTTTACATCCTACGAGCAGTACTTC
. . TRBJ1-5 TRBV6-5 CASRQGWDQPQHF TGTGCCAGCAGACAGGGTTGGGATCAGCCCCAGCATTTT
. TRBD2 TRBJ2-5 TRBV7-9 CASSFLLAGTLETQYF TGTGCCAGCAGCTTTTTACTAGCGGGAACCTTGGAGACCCAGTACTTC
. . TRBJ2-1 TRBV7-2 CASSLISPGDNEQFF TGTGCCAGCAGCTTAATAAGCCCCGGGGATAATGAGCAGTTCTTC
. . TRBJ2-7 TRBV27 CASSLGLTYEQYF TGTGCCAGCAGTTTAGGACTAACCTACGAGCAGTACTTC
once . TRBJ1-4 TRBV27 CAGSTDNEKLFF TGTGCCGGCTCTACAGATAATGAAAAACTGTTTTTT
. TRBD1 TRBJ2-3 TRBV19 CASSKDRGSDTQYF TGTGCCAGTAGCAAAGACAGGGGCTCAGATACGCAGTATTTT
. TRBD2 TRBJ2-1 TRBV27 CASRGGTSPNDEQFF TGTGCCAGCAGGGGGGGGACTAGCCCAAACGATGAGCAGTTCTTC
. TRBD1 TRBJ2-7 TRBV27 CASSFQGAYEQYF TGTGCCAGCAGTTTTCAGGGGGCCTACGAGCAGTACTTC
. . TRBJ1-1 TRBV9 CASSVGRGGSMNTEAFF TGTGCCAGCAGCGTAGGGCGAGGGGGGTCCATGAACACTGAAGCTTTCTTT
. TRBD2 TRBJ2-7 TRBV27 CASKRTSGNIYEQYF TGTGCCAGCAAAAGGACTAGCGGAAACATCTACGAGCAGTACTTC
. . TRBJ1-1 TRBV28 CASSLSPMTNTEAFF TGTGCCAGCAGTTTATCGCCCATGACGAACACTGAAGCTTTCTTT
. . TRBJ2-2 TRBV27 CASSLRGAVRGTGELFF TGTGCCAGCAGTTTACGGGGGGCCGTACGTGGCACCGGGGAGCTGTTTTTT
. TRBD1 TRBJ1-1 TRBV29-1 CSVLGTGGTEAFF TGCAGCGTTCTAGGGACAGGGGGCACTGAAGCTTTCTTT
. TRBD1 TRBJ2-1 TRBV7-3 CASSRDRGPDEQFF TGTGCCAGCAGTCGGGACAGGGGGCCCGATGAGCAGTTCTTC